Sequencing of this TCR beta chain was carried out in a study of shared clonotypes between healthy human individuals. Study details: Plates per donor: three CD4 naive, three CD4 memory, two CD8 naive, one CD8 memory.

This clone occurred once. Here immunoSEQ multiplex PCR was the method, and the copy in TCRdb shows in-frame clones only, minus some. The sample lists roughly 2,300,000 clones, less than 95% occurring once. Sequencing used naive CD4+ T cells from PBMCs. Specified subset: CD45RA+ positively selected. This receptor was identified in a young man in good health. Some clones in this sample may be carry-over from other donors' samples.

The CDR3 sequence: CASSLARVRSYEQYF. The CDR3 DNA follows: TGTGCCAGCAGCTTAGCCAGGGTAAGGTCCTACGAGCAGTACTTC. The rearrangement joins TRBV11-2 to TRBJ2-7, with D perhaps matching TRBD1 (5 bases). Germline loops: CDR1 SGHAT, CDR2 FQNNGV. The CDR3 is made up of 15 amino acids. V dropped 1 base and J dropped 1 base, with 11 bases sitting between them.